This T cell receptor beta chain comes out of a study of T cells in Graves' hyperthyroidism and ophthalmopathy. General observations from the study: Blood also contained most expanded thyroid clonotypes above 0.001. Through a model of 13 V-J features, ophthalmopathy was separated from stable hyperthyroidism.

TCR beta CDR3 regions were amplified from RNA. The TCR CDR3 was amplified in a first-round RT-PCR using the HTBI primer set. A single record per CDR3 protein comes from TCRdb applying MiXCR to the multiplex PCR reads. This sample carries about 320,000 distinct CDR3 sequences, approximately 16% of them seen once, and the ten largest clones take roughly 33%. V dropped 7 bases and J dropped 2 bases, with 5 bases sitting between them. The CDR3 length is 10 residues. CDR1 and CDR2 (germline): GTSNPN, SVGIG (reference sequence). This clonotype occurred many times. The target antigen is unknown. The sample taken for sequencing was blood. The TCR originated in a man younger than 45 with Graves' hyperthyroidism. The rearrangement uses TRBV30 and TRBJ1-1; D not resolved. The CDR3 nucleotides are TGTGCCTCCGCAAACACTGAAGCTTTCTTT. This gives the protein CASANTEAFF.